The 10 T cell receptor beta chains below come from one sample, sequenced in a study of T cell clonality in common variable immunodeficiency. Sequenced by immunoSEQ multiplex PCR; TCRdb stores in-frame clones only, minus some. The profile covers about 39,000 clones, none occurring a single time. Sequences were obtained from peripheral blood mononuclear cells. Receptors originate from a person between 18 and 75 years old in good health.

About this clone: The read ends 3 residues shy of where the CDR3 ends; the end is completed using the germline J gene. The V gene is TRBV30, the J gene TRBJ1-1; 7 nucleotides align to TRBD1. CDR3 size: 17 residues. Germline lookup yields CDR1 GTSNPN and CDR2 SVGIG (reference sequence). The CDR3 DNA, read in part, is TGTGCCTGGAGGCCCAGGGAGGGGGCTCTAGCCAAAAACATT. Translated: CAWRPREGALAKNI. The whole CDR3 reads CAWRPREGALAKNIAFF.

This clone has ten or more counts. The read finishes 3 residues shy of the CDR3 end, and the germline J gene is used to complete it. The chain links TRBV6-2 or TRBV6-3 to TRBJ2-1, with 12 positions matching TRBD2. The CDR3 totals 16 residues. Germline assignment: CDR1 MNHEY and CDR2 SVGEGT. The junction had 9 bases not matched to a gene; V was cut back by 8 bases and J by 4 bases. The sequenced CDR3 bases are TGTGCCAGCGGCCTGACTAGCGGGGGACCTTACAATGAG. Amino acids: CASGLTSGGPYNE. The entire CDR3 protein is CASGLTSGGPYNEQFF.

Ten or more counts support this clone. The read ends 3 residues before the CDR3 terminus; that terminus is restored from the germline J gene. The chain employs TRBV19 and TRBJ1-5; TRBD1 aligns across 7 bases. V trimming: 6 bases; J trimming: 0 bases; junction bases outside the gene matches: 8. The CDR3 length is 16 residues. Germline CDR1 is LNHDA and CDR2 is SQIVND (reference sequence). The CDR3 sequence is CASRLGQVYSNQPQHF. Partial CDR3 DNA: TGTGCCAGTAGGCTTGGACAGGTTTATAGCAATCAGCCC.

The sample holds many counts of this clone. The sequence runs out 3 residues before the end of the CDR3; the remainder is reconstructed from the germline J gene. The V gene is TRBV19, the J gene TRBJ2-5; D may be TRBD1 (5 bases). Germline CDR1 is LNHDA and CDR2 is SQIVND (reference sequence). This CDR3 spans 13 amino acids. V was pared by 4 bases and J by 4 bases, with 10 bases between. The DNA read from the CDR3 is TGTGCCAGTAGTAAGGGGTTGGCAGAGACC. The encoded protein is CASSKGLAET. The whole CDR3 sequence reads CASSKGLAETQYF.

This clone was counted at least ten times. The CDR3 end falls 3 residues outside the read, so it is completed with the germline J gene. V is TRBV5-4 and J is TRBJ2-5; 12 positions match TRBD1. The CDR3 totals 16 residues. V lost 4 bases to trimming and J lost 4 bases; unmatched junction nucleotides: 8. CDR1 and CDR2 (germline): SGHNT, YYREEE (reference sequence). The CDR3 region is CASSNGDRGRGETQYF. The CDR3 DNA, read in part, is TGTGCCAGCAGCAACGGGGACAGGGGGCGTGGAGAGACC.

This clone was counted many times. Read coverage stops 3 residues before the CDR3 terminus; the germline J gene supplies the remainder. The chain uses TRBV28 and TRBJ1-2; D may be TRBD1 (6 bases). CDR1 is MDHEN and CDR2 is SYDVKM in the germline V gene. The CDR3 extends over 15 amino acids. V lost 6 bases and J lost 1, with 15 bases in between. The CDR3 sequence: CASRRQDLNNYGYTF. CDR3 bases read: TGTGCCAGCAGAAGACAGGACTTAAATAACTATGGC.

Many counts were recorded for this clone. Read sequence stops 3 residues before the CDR3 end, and the germline J gene provides the missing end. The V gene is TRBV7-9, the J gene TRBJ1-6, with D unresolved. Germline assignment: CDR1 SEHNR and CDR2 FQNEAQ (reference sequence). Trimming stripped 6 bases from V and 8 bases from J, with 14 bases between. The CDR3 has 14 amino acids. CDR3 amino acids: CASSKNLRDSPLHF. The sequenced CDR3 bases are TGTGCCAGCAGTAAAAACTTGAGGGATTCACCC.

The CDR3 DNA, read in part, is TGTGCCAGCAGTGAAGGGAGGACAGTAGCTAGCACAGATACG. This translates into CASSEGRTVASTDT. The CDR3 in its entirety is CASSEGRTVASTDTQYF. The chain couples TRBV2 to TRBJ2-3, with D perhaps matching TRBD1 (6 bases). The CDR3 extends 3 residues past the end of the read, so its final part is completed from the germline J gene. Trimming pared 1 base from V and 0 bases from J, leaving 14 bases between. CDR1 and CDR2 (germline): SNHLY, FYNNEI. The length of the CDR3 is 17 residues.

In its sample, this clone was seen many times. The CDR3 end is not reached by the read, which stops 3 residues before it; the germline J gene fills it in. This sample also contains other DNA sequences that code for the same CDR3. This sequence joins TRBV28 and TRBJ2-7; D gene unclear. From germline, CDR1 is MDHEN and CDR2 SYDVKM. V lost 2 bases and J 0 bases, leaving 8 bases between the germline ends. This CDR3 has 14 amino acids. The CDR3 reads CASSLSGSSYEQYF. The sequenced CDR3 bases are TGTGCCAGCAGTTTAAGTGGCAGCTCCTACGAG.

In its sample, this clone was seen many times. The part of the CDR3 DNA that was read is TGCAGTGCTAGCTTTACAGGGGGGGGCTCTGGGGCCAACGTC. Its protein product is CSASFTGGGSGANV. The complete CDR3 reads CSASFTGGGSGANVLTF. The chain uses TRBV20-1 and TRBJ2-6, with a possible D match to TRBD1 (8 bases). The CDR3 end is not reached by the read, which stops 3 residues before it; the germline J gene fills it in. Between the trimmed V and J ends, which lost 3 bases and 0 bases, there was a span of 15 bases. This CDR3 has 17 amino acids. Germline CDR1 is DFQATT and CDR2 is SNEGSKA (reference sequence).